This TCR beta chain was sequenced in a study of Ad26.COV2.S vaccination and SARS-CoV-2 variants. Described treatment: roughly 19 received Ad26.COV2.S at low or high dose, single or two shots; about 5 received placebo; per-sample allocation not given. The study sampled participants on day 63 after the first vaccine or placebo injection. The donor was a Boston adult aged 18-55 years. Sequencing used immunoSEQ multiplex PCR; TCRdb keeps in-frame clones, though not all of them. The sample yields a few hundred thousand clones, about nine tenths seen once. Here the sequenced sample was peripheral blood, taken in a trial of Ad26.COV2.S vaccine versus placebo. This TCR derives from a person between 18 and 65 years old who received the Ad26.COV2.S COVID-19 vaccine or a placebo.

CDR3 in amino acids: CASSYPTGRRLTSNQPQHF. The CDR3 coding sequence is TGTGCCAGCAGTTACCCGACAGGGAGAAGGTTAACTAGCAATCAGCCCCAGCATTTT. This sequence joins TRBV6-2 or TRBV6-3 and TRBJ1-5, with 7 bases identical to TRBD1. J was trimmed by 0 bases and V by 2 bases; bases with no gene match: 13. Germline loops: CDR1 MNHEY, CDR2 SVGEGT. CDR3 length equals 19 residues.